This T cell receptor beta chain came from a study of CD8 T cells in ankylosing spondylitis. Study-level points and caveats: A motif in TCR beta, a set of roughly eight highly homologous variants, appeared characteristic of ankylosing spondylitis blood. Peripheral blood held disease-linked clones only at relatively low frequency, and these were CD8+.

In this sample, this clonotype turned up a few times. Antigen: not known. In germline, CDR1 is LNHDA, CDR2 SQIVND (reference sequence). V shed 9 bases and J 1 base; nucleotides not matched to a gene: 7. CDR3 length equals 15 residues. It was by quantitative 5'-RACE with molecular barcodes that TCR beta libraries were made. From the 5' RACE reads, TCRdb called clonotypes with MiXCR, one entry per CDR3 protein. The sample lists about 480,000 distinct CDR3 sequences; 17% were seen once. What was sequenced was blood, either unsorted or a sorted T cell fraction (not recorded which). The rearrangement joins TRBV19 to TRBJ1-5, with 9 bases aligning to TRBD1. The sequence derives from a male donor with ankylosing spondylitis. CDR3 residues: CASKQGAASNQPQHF. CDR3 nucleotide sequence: TGTGCCAGCAAACAGGGGGCGGCGAGCAATCAGCCCCAGCATTTT.